This TCR beta chain stems from a study of T cell clonality in common variable immunodeficiency. Method: immunoSEQ multiplex PCR; TCRdb's copy keeps in-frame clones and lacks some. The sample shows more than 55,000 clones, no singletons; the ten largest hold approximately 1.6%. This clone was observed many times. Its matching antigen is unknown. The read ends 3 residues before the CDR3 terminus; that terminus is restored from the germline J gene. Study-wide points: CVID subjects shared fewer TCRbeta clones than healthy controls did.

V was pared by 6 bases and J by 2 bases, with 20 bases between. Germline CDR1 and CDR2: SNHLY and FYNNEI. The CDR3 is 16 residues long. The source is a person aged 18 to 75 in good health. The sequencing sample was made of peripheral blood mononuclear cells. V and J are TRBV2 and TRBJ2-7; TRBD1 is a possible D gene (6 bases). CDR3 DNA, as far as it was read: TGTGCCAGCAGCGATAGAACAGGGCCCCAGGCCTACGAG. Amino acids: CASSDRTGPQAYE. The complete CDR3 protein is CASSDRTGPQAYEQYF. The variable domain in full, with the rest retrieved from reference TRBV2 and TRBJ2-7, is EPEVTQTPSHQVTQMGQEVILRCVPISNHLYFYWYRQILGQKVEFLVSFYNNEISEKSEIFDDQFSVERPDGSNFTLKIRSTKLEDSAMYFCASSDRTGPQAYEQYFGPGTRLTVT.